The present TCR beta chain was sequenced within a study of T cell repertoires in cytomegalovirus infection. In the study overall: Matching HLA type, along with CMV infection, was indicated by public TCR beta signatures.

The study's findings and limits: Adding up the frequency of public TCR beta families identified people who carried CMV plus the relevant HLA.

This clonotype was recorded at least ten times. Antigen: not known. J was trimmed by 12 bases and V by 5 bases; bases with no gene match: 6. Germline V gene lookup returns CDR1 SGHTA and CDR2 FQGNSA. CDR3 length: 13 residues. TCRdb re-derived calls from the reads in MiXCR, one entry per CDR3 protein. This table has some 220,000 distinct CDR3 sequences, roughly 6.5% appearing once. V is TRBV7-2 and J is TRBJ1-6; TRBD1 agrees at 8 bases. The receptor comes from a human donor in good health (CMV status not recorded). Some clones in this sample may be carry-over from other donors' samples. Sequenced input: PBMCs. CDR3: CASSPRQGQPLHF. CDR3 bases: TGTGCCAGCAGCCCGCGACAGGGGCAACCCCTCCACTTT.